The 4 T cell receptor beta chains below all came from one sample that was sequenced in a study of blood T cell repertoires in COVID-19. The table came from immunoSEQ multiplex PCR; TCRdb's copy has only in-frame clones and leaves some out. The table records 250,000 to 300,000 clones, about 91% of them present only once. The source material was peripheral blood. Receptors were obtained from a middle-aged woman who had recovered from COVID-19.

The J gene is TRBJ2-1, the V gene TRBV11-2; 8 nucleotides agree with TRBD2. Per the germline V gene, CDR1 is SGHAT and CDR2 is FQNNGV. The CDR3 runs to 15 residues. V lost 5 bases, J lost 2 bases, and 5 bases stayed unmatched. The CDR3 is CASSPPGGAYNEQFF. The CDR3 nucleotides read TGTGCCAGCAGCCCGCCGGGAGGGGCCTACAATGAGCAGTTCTTC.

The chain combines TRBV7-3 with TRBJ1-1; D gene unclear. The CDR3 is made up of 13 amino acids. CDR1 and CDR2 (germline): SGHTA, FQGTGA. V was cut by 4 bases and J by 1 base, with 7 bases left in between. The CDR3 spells CASSSLRNTEAFF. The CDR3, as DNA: TGTGCCAGCAGCTCCCTTCGGAACACTGAAGCTTTCTTT.

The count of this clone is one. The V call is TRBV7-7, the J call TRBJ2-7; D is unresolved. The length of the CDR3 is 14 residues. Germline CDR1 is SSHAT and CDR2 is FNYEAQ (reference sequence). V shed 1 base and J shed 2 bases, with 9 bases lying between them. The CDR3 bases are TGTGCCAGCAGCTTAGGTCACAAAACCTACGAGCAGTACTTC. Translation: CASSLGHKTYEQYF.

The CDR3 sequence is CASSFGGWGVGGEQYF. The CDR3 DNA follows: TGTGCCAGCAGTTTTGGGGGATGGGGGGTGGGTGGCGAGCAGTACTTC. The V call is TRBV27, the J call TRBJ2-7; TRBD2 is a possible D gene (6 bases). V lost 3 bases and J 6 bases, leaving 21 bases between the germline ends. The germline gives CDR1 MNHEY, CDR2 SMNVEV (reference sequence). The CDR3 extends over 16 amino acids.